One sample yielded the 2 T cell receptor beta chains listed below, sequenced in a study of blood T cells in healthy people across ages. The authors ran a second PCR of 7 to 11 cycles using a sample-barcoded 5' primer and a J-beta primer mix. One entry per CDR3 protein results from TCRdb running MiXCR on the 5' RACE reads. This sample yields more than 650,000 distinct CDR3 sequences, of which around a fifth are seen a single time; around a fifth belongs to the top ten. The specimen was blood. The receptors derive from a man aged 70 or older in good health.

CDR3 in amino acids: CASRQLDLRETQYF. Here the CDR3 DNA reads TGTGCCAGCAGGCAACTAGATTTAAGGGAGACCCAGTACTTC. This chain joins TRBV6-2 or TRBV6-3 and TRBJ2-5; D possibly corresponds to TRBD2 (5 bases). The CDR3 loop spans 14 amino acids. V was trimmed by 6 bases and J by 5 bases, leaving 16 bases between them. Germline CDR1 reads MNHEY; CDR2 reads SVGEGT.

In DNA, the CDR3 is TGTGCCAGCAGCTCGGGACAGGGGAGGTTGAACACTGAAGCTTTCTTT. Translating it yields CASSSGQGRLNTEAFF. The V and J genes are TRBV7-2 and TRBJ1-1, with 10 bases fitting TRBD1. The CDR3 is 16 residues long. Germline-derived CDR1 and CDR2 are SGHTA and FQGNSA. The V and J ends lost 4 bases and 0 bases, in that order; junction bases with no gene match: 5.